Each of the 28 T cell receptor beta chains below was sequenced from the same sample in a study of cytotoxic CD8 clonotypes in ibrutinib-treated CLL. Method: immunoSEQ multiplex PCR; TCRdb's copy keeps in-frame clones and lacks some. The sample contains hundreds of thousands of clones, about four fifths of which appear only once. Sequenced here: PBMCs, sampled after 12 months of ibrutinib treatment. The receptors were sampled from a human donor with chronic lymphocytic leukemia.

This clone has a single count. The V call is TRBV5-1, the J call TRBJ2-3; possible D gene TRBD1, 7 bases. Germline CDR1 is SGHRS and CDR2 is YFSETQ. The V end lost 4 bases, the J end lost 1 base, and 13 bases lay between the germline ends. This CDR3 spans 15 amino acids. The CDR3 here is CASSGGRGGTDTQYF. DNA of the CDR3: TGCGCCAGCAGCGGAGGCAGGGGGGGCACAGATACGCAGTATTTT.

The rearrangement uses TRBV7-3 and TRBJ2-2, with D hard to call. Trimming shortened V by 2 bases and J by 8 bases, and 6 bases separated the two germline ends. Germline V lookup: CDR1 SGHTA, CDR2 FQGTGA. There are 12 residues in the CDR3. CDR3 region: CASSLPEGELFF. In DNA form, the CDR3 reads TGTGCCAGCAGCTTACCTGAGGGGGAGCTGTTTTTT.

As DNA, the CDR3 is TGTGCCAGCAGCCAAAGAAATTACAGTGTCCGGGAGACCCAGTACTTC. Translated, it gives CASSQRNYSVRETQYF. The chain joins TRBV14 to TRBJ2-5, with D hard to call. CDR1 is SGHDN and CDR2 is FVKESK in the germline V gene. V lost 2 bases and J 5 bases, leaving 18 bases between the germline ends. This CDR3 contains 16 residues.

The CDR3 DNA reads TGTGCCAGCAGTTACGTTGGATCGGGTTCACCCCTCCACTTT. Translated: CASSYVGSGSPLHF. V is TRBV6-5 and J is TRBJ1-6; no clear D gene. CDR1 is MNHEY, CDR2 SVGAGI, per germline. With 2 bases removed from V and 9 bases from J, the gap between germline ends came to 11 bases. The length of the CDR3 is 14 residues.

In this sample, this clone turned up a few times. The chain joins TRBV18 to TRBJ2-5, with D possibly TRBD2 on 5 matching bases. From germline, CDR1 is KGHSH and CDR2 LQKENI. The CDR3 sequence is 14 residues long. V shed 2 bases and J shed 7 bases, with 14 bases lying between them. CDR3 protein: CASSPMRASGTQYF. CDR3 nucleotides: TGTGCCAGCTCACCAATGCGGGCCTCCGGGACCCAGTACTTC.

The CDR3 region has the DNA TGTGCCAGCAGCGGCGGGGACTATGGCTACACCTTC. Protein: CASSGGDYGYTF. V usage is TRBV14 and J usage is TRBJ1-2, with D unclear. This CDR3 contains 12 residues. Trimming shortened V by 5 bases and J by 3 bases, and 7 bases separated the two germline ends. Per germline, CDR1 SGHDN and CDR2 FVKESK.

The rearrangement links TRBV4-1 to TRBJ1-5; D ambiguous. There are 15 residues in the CDR3. CDR1 and CDR2 from the germline V gene are MGHRA and YSYEKL. Trimming cost V 1 base and J 1 base, with 8 bases left between them. In DNA, the CDR3 is TGCGCCAGCAGCCAAGTTGCCACAAGCAATCAGCCCCAGCATTTT. This translates into CASSQVATSNQPQHF.

On this clone: This sample includes further DNA sequences coding for the same CDR3. V is TRBV4-1 and J is TRBJ2-2; D is uncertain. Germline-derived CDR1 and CDR2 are MGHRA and YSYEKL. This CDR3 has 16 residues. The V end was cut by 1 base, the J end by 0 bases, with 9 bases between. In nucleotides, the CDR3 is TGCGCCAGCAGCCAAGCTTCGGGCCCGAACACCGGGGAGCTGTTTTTT. Encoded protein: CASSQASGPNTGELFF.

This chain uses TRBV7-8 with TRBJ2-5, with a possible D match to TRBD1 (6 bases). The CDR3 extends over 15 amino acids. Trimming removed 1 base from V and 5 bases from J, with 14 bases in between. Germline V gene sequence: CDR1 SGHVS, CDR2 FQNEAQ. The CDR3 protein is CASSLEGQPQETQYF. The CDR3 region has the DNA TGTGCCAGCAGCTTAGAAGGACAGCCCCAGGAGACCCAGTACTTC.

The chain joins TRBV4-1 to TRBJ2-7, with no clear D. The CDR3 has 11 residues. Trimming removed 1 base from V and 5 bases from J, with 3 bases in between. CDR1 and CDR2 (germline): MGHRA, YSYEKL. The DNA for the CDR3 is TGCGCCAGCAGCCAAGCCAACGAGCAGTACTTC. It is translated as CASSQANEQYF.

The chain couples TRBV7-6 to TRBJ1-5, with no clear D. Deletions cut 5 bases from V and 3 bases from J, with 8 bases between. Germline values: CDR1 SGHVS, CDR2 FNYEAQ. The CDR3 extends over 13 amino acids. CDR3 protein: CASSPSLNQPQHF. The CDR3, as DNA: TGTGCCAGCAGCCCCTCTCTCAATCAGCCCCAGCATTTT.

The chain couples TRBV5-1 to TRBJ2-5; a possible D gene is TRBD2 (5 bases). The CDR3 is 14 amino acids. Germline assignment: CDR1 SGHRS and CDR2 YFSETQ. V lost 3 bases and J 1 base, leaving 10 bases between the germline ends. CDR3 protein: CASSYTGSQETQYF. The DNA for the CDR3 is TGCGCCAGCAGCTACACGGGGTCCCAAGAGACCCAGTACTTC.

The J gene is TRBJ2-5, the V gene TRBV2, with D unresolved. V lost 2 bases and J lost 5, with 9 bases in between. Germline V CDR1 and CDR2: SNHLY, FYNNEI. The CDR3 has 13 amino acids. The CDR3 DNA sequence: TGTGCCAGCAGTGAATACCCGCGGGAGACCCAGTACTTC. This encodes CASSEYPRETQYF. The full variable domain, with the rest looked up from reference TRBV2 and TRBJ2-5, is EPEVTQTPSHQVTQMGQEVILRCVPISNHLYFYWYRQILGQKVEFLVSFYNNEISEKSEIFDDQFSVERPDGSNFTLKIRSTKLEDSAMYFCASSEYPRETQYFGPGTRLLVL.

CDR3 sequence reads: CASSSTSGGPSSYEQYF. CDR3 bases: TGTGCCAGCAGCTCGACTAGCGGGGGGCCGAGCTCCTACGAGCAGTACTTC. The chain couples TRBV11-2 to TRBJ2-7, with 13 bases fitting TRBD2. J was trimmed by 0 bases and V by 4 bases; bases with no gene match: 6. The CDR3 runs to 17 residues. Germline assignment: CDR1 SGHAT and CDR2 FQNNGV.

The chain couples TRBV19 to TRBJ1-1, with D hard to call. V gave up 7 bases and J gave up 1 base, with 16 bases separating them. Germline CDR1 is LNHDA and CDR2 is SQIVND (reference sequence). The CDR3 length is 15 residues. The CDR3 bases are TGTGCCAGTACCCCTCCCGGGGAAGCGAACACTGAAGCTTTCTTT. It translates to CASTPPGEANTEAFF.

The chain is built from TRBV7-8 and TRBJ1-2; possibly TRBD1 for D (5 bases). V was shortened by 5 bases and J by 3 bases, with 16 bases between the two germline ends. The CDR3 contains 15 residues. Germline V gene data show CDR1 as SGHVS and CDR2 as FQNEAQ. The CDR3 loop is CASSALRGGYYGYTF. The DNA for the CDR3 is TGTGCCAGCAGCGCCTTAAGGGGCGGGTACTATGGCTACACCTTC.

This chain joins TRBV29-1 and TRBJ1-4; no clear D. The CDR3 sequence is 12 residues long. V lost 7 bases and J lost 3, with 9 bases in between. From germline, CDR1 is SQVTM and CDR2 ANQGSEA. In nucleotides, the CDR3 is TGCAGCGCCGCTGTGGCTAATGAAAAACTGTTTTTT. Translating gives CSAAVANEKLFF.

The CDR3 region is CASSLATSGRPRREQYF. The DNA of the CDR3 is TGCGCCAGCAGCTTGGCCACTAGCGGGAGGCCACGTCGCGAGCAGTACTTC. The chain is built from TRBV5-1 and TRBJ2-7; 12 nucleotides match TRBD2. V trimming: 0 bases; J trimming: 6 bases; junction bases outside the gene matches: 10. Germline V gene data show CDR1 as SGHRS and CDR2 as YFSETQ. CDR3 length: 17 amino acids.

This chain's CDR3 is CASSLGFSTSTDTQYF. The DNA of the CDR3 is TGTGCCAGCAGCTTAGGATTTTCAACTAGCACAGATACGCAGTATTTT. The V gene is TRBV11-2, the J gene TRBJ2-3; D not resolved. The CDR3 length is 16 residues. V was pared by 1 base and J by 0 bases, with 11 bases between. CDR1 and CDR2 (germline): SGHAT, FQNNGV.

V and J are TRBV6-1 and TRBJ2-3; 7 nucleotides line up with TRBD1. The V segment lost 9 bases and the J segment 0 bases; nucleotides outside the gene matches: 9. CDR3 length equals 15 residues. CDR1 and CDR2 from the germline V gene are MNHNS and SASEGT. CDR3 in amino acids: CASKEPGQSTDTQYF. DNA for the CDR3: TGTGCCAGTAAAGAACCGGGACAGAGCACAGATACGCAGTATTTT.

The chain uses TRBV14 and TRBJ2-7; D might be TRBD2 (5 bases). The CDR3 length is 14 residues. Germline assignment: CDR1 SGHDN and CDR2 FVKESK. Trimming stripped 0 bases from V and 6 bases from J, with 12 bases between. CDR3 in amino acids: CASSQDGLSVEQYF. In nucleotides, the CDR3 is TGTGCCAGCAGCCAAGATGGACTCTCCGTCGAGCAGTACTTC.

The sample holds one count of this clone. The chain recombines TRBV5-1 with TRBJ2-7; D might be TRBD1 or TRBD2, each matching 7 bases. The CDR3 consists of 15 residues. Per germline, CDR1 SGHRS and CDR2 YFSETQ. V lost 4 bases and J 3 bases, leaving 17 bases between the germline ends. The CDR3 DNA follows: TGCGCCAGCAGCCCAGGGGGGGCAGTGGGCTACGAGCAGTACTTC. It specifies CASSPGGAVGYEQYF.

The V gene is TRBV30, the J gene TRBJ2-5; 10 bases line up with TRBD1. Germline values: CDR1 GTSNPN, CDR2 SVGIG (reference sequence). The J segment lost 5 bases and the V segment lost 5 bases, leaving 2 bases of the junction unmatched. The CDR3 has 12 amino acids. The CDR3 is CAWETGGETQYF. CDR3 coding DNA: TGTGCCTGGGAGACAGGGGGCGAGACCCAGTACTTC. The full variable domain, its missing parts supplied by reference TRBV30 and TRBJ2-5, is SQTIHQWPATLVQPVGSPLSLECTVEGTSNPNLYWYRQAAGRGLQLLFYSVGIGQISSEVPQNLSASRPQDRQFILSSKKLLLSDSGFYLCAWETGGETQYFGPGTRLLVL.

This clone was detected only once. The J gene is TRBJ1-5, the V gene TRBV5-4; 7 bases align to TRBD1. The V gene end was trimmed by 5 bases and the J gene end by 7 bases; junction bases not matched to a gene: 6. The CDR3 contains 13 residues. Germline CDR1 and CDR2: SGHNT and YYREEE (reference sequence). DNA for the CDR3: TGTGCCAGCAGTCCCGACAGGGCCCAGCCCCAGCATTTT. The encoded protein is CASSPDRAQPQHF.

This chain joins TRBV16 and TRBJ2-4; TRBD1 matches at 7 bases. From germline, CDR1 is KGHSY and CDR2 FQNENV. The CDR3 spans 14 residues. V shed 4 bases, J shed 14 bases, and the junction held 14 bases outside the gene matches. The CDR3, as DNA: TGTGCCAGCAGCCGAAATACAGGGGCCCCGGCTGAGTACTTC. Translated, it gives CASSRNTGAPAEYF.

CDR3: CASSLASGGVANEQFF. DNA of the CDR3: TGTGCCAGCAGCTTAGCTAGCGGGGGGGTAGCTAATGAGCAGTTCTTC. The chain has TRBV11-3 and TRBJ2-1; 12 bases map to TRBD2. CDR3 length: 16 amino acids. Germline lookup yields CDR1 SGHNT and CDR2 YENEEA. J lost 7 bases, V lost 1 base, and 5 bases had no gene match.

The CDR3 region has the DNA TGCAGCGTTAGTACGGGAATTACAGATACGCAGTATTTT. This sequence encodes CSVSTGITDTQYF. The chain combines TRBV29-1 with TRBJ2-3; D is perhaps TRBD2 (5 bases). Germline V gene sequence: CDR1 SQVTM, CDR2 ANQGSEA. This CDR3 is 13 amino acids long. V shed 5 bases and J shed 3 bases, with 12 bases lying between them.

V gene TRBV5-6 combines with J gene TRBJ1-1; the D is unclear. The CDR3 spans 13 residues. Deletions cut 0 bases from V and 5 bases from J, with 8 bases between. Germline lookup yields CDR1 SGHDT and CDR2 YYEEEE. The DNA of the CDR3 is TGTGCCAGCAGCTTGGGAATGGGGACTGAAGCTTTCTTT. Its protein product is CASSLGMGTEAFF.